A single T cell receptor beta chain is shown here with its context. CDR3 length: 14 amino acids. Germline V gives CDR1 LNHDA, CDR2 SQIVND (reference sequence). The trim removed 5 bases at V and 5 bases at J, leaving 8 bases unmatched. Per the original data handling: For nucleated cells, counts were estimated from reference gene primer amplification. Assay used: immunoSEQ multiplex PCR; TCRdb lists only in-frame clones, some missing. Clone size and V and J calls were adopted from that table, with D and trimming inferred from the DNA. In the table there are 200,000 to 250,000 clones, 82% of which are singletons. These data are taken from a study of blood T cell repertoires in COVID-19. About the study: Italy, Spain and the United States were the sources of the convalescent and acute COVID-19 samples. In each case, the material was cDNA or gDNA derived from T cells, B-cell-depleted T cells, or PBMCs.

The clonotype was recovered from a woman at least 80 years old with acute or convalescent COVID-19. The V and J genes are TRBV19 and TRBJ1-2, with 7 bases aligning to TRBD1. Material: peripheral blood. The DNA of the CDR3 is TGTGCCAGTAGTTTCAGGACAGGCAATTATGGCTACACCTTC. This gives the protein CASSFRTGNYGYTF.